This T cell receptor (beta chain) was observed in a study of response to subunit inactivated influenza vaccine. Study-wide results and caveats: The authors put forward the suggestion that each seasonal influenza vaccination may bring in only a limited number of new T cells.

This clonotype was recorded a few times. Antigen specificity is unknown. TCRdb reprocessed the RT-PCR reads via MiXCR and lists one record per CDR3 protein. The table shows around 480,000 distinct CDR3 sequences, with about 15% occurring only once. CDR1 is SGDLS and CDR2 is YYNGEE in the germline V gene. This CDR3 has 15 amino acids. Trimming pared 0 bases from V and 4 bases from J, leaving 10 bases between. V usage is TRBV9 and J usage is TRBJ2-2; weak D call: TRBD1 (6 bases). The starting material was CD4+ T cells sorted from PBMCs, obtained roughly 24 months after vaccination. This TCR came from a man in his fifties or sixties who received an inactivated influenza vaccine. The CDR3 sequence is CASSVVQGGTGELFF. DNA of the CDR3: TGTGCCAGCAGCGTAGTACAGGGTGGCACCGGGGAGCTGTTTTTT.